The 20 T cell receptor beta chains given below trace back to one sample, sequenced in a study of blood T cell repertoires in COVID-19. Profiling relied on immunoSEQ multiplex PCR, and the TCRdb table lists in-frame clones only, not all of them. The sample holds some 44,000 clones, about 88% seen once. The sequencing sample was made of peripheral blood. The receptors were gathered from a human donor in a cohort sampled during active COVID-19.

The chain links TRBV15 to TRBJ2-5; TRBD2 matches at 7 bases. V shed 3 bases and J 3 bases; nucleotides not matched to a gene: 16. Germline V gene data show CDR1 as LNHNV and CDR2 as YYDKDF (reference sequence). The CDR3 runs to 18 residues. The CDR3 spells CATSSGGEKEIGEETQYF. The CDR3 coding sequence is TGTGCCACCAGCAGTGGGGGGGAAAAGGAGATTGGGGAAGAGACCCAGTACTTC. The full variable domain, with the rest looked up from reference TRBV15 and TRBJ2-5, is DAMVIQNPRYQVTQFGKPVTLSCSQTLNHNVMYWYQQKSSQAPKLLFHYYDKDFNNEADTPDNFQSRRPNTSFCFLDIRSPGLGDTAMYLCATSSGGEKEIGEETQYFGPGTRLLVL.

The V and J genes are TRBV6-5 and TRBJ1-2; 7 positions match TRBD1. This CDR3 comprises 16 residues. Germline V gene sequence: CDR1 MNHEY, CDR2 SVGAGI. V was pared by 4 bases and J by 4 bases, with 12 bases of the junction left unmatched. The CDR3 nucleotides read TGTGCCAGCAGTTCCCCCGGGGGACAGTCGATCTATGGCTACACCTTC. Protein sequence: CASSSPGGQSIYGYTF.

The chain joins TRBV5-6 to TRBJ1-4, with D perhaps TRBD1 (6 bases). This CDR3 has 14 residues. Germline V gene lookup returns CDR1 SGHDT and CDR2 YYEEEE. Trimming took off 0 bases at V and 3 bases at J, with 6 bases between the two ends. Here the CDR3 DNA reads TGTGCCAGCAGCTTGGGGGGGCCTAATGAAAAACTGTTTTTT. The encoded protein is CASSLGGPNEKLFF.

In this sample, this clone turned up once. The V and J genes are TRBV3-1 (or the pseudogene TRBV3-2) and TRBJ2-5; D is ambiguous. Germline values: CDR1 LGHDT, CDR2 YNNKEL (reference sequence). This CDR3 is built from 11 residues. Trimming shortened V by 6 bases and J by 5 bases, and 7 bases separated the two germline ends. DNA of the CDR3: TGTGCCAGCAGTTACGGGGAGACCCAGTACTTC. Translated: CASSYGETQYF.

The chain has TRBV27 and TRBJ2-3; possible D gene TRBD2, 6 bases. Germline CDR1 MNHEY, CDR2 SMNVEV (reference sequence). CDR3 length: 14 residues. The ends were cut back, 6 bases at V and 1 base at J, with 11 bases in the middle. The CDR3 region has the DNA TGTGCCAGCAGCCCGGACTACCGCACAGATACGCAGTATTTT. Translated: CASSPDYRTDTQYF.

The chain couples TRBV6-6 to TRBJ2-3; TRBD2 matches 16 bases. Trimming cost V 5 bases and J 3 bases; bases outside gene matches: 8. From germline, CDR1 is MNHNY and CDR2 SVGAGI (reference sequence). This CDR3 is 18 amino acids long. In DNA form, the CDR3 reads TGTGCCAGCAGTCTAGGGACTAGCGGGGGGGCCGTGACAGATACGCAGTATTTT. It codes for CASSLGTSGGAVTDTQYF.

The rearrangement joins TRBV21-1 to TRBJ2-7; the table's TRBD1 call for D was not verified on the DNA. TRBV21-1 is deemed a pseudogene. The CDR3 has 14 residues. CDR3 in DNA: TGTGCCAGCAGCAAAGTTGGGCAGTCCTACGAGCAGTACTTC. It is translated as CASSKVGQSYEQYF.

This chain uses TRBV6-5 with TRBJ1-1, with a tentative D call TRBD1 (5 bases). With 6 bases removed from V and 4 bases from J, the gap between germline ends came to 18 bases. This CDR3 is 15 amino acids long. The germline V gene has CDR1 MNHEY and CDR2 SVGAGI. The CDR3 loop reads CASSTGLGRGTEAFF. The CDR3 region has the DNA TGTGCCAGCAGCACGGGACTCGGGAGGGGCACTGAAGCTTTCTTT.

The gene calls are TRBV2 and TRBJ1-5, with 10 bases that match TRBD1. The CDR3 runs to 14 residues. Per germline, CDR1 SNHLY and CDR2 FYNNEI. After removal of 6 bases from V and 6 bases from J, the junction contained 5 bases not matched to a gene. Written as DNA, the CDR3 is TGTGCCAGCAGAGGGACAGGGGCGGGTCAGCCCCAGCATTTT. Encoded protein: CASRGTGAGQPQHF.

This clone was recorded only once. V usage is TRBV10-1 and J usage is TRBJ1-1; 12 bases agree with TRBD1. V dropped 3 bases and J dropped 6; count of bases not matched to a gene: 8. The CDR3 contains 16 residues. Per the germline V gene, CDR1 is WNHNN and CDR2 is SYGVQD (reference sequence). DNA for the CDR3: TGCGCCAGCAGTGAAGGGGGGACAGGGGGCCGACCTGAAGCTTTCTTT. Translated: CASSEGGTGGRPEAFF.

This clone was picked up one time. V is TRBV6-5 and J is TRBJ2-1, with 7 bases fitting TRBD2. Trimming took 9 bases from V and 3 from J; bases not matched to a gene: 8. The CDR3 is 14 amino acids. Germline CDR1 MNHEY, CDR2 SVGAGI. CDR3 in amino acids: CASQTRTSYNEQFF. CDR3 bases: TGTGCCAGTCAAACCAGGACTAGCTACAATGAGCAGTTCTTC.

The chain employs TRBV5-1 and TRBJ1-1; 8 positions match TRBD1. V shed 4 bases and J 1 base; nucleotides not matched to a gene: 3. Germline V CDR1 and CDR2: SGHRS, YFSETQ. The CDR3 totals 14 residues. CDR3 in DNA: TGCGCCAGCAGCCCCAGGGGGCGGAACACTGAAGCTTTCTTT. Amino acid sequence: CASSPRGRNTEAFF.

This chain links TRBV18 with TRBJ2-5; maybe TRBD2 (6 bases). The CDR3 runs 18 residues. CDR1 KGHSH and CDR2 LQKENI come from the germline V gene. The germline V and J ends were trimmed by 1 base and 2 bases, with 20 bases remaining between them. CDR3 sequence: CASSPRAGRTLGQETQYF. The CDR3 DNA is TGTGCCAGCTCACCACGGGCAGGGAGGACATTGGGACAAGAGACCCAGTACTTC.

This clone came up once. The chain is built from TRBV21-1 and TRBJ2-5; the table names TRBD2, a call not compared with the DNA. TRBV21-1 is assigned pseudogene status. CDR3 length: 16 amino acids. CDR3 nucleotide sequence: TGTGCCAGCAGCAAAGTCCGGCGGGGGGGCCAAGAGACCCAGTACTTC. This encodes CASSKVRRGGQETQYF.

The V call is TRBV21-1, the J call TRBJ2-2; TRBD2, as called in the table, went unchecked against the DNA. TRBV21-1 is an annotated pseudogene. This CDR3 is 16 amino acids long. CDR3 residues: CASSKRELSNTGELFF. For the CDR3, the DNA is TGTGCCAGCAGCAAACGTGAACTTTCGAACACCGGGGAGCTGTTTTTT.

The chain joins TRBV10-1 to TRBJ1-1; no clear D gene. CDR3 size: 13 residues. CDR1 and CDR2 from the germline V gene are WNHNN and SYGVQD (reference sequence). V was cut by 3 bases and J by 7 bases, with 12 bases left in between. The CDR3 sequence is CASSDSSGDEAFF. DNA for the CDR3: TGCGCCAGCAGTGACTCATCAGGCGATGAAGCTTTCTTT.

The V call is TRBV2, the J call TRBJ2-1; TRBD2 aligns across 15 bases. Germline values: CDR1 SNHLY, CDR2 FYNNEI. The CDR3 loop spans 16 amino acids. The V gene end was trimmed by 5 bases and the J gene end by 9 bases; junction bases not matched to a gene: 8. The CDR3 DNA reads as TGTGCCAGCAGTCCGGGACTAGCGGGGGGTAGGGGTGAGCAGTTCTTC. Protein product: CASSPGLAGGRGEQFF.

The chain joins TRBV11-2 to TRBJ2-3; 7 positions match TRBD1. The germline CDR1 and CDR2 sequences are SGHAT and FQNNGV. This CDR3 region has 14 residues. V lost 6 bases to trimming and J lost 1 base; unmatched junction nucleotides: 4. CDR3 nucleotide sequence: TGTGCCAGCAGTCCCACAGGGGGCACAGATACGCAGTATTTT. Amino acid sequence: CASSPTGGTDTQYF.

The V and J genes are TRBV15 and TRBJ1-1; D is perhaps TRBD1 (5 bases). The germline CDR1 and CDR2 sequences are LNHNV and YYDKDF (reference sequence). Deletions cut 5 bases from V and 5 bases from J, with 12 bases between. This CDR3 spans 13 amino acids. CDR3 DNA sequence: TGTGCCACCAGCGTCCAGGGTGGGACTGAAGCTTTCTTT. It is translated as CATSVQGGTEAFF. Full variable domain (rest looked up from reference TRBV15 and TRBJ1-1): DAMVIQNPRYQVTQFGKPVTLSCSQTLNHNVMYWYQQKSSQAPKLLFHYYDKDFNNEADTPDNFQSRRPNTSFCFLDIRSPGLGDTAMYLCATSVQGGTEAFFGQGTRLTVV.

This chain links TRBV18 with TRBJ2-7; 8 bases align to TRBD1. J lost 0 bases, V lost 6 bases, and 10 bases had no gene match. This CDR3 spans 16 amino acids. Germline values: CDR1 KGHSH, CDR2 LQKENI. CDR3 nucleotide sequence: TGTGCCAGCTCGCTACAGGGGGGTTATAGCTCCTACGAGCAGTACTTC. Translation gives CASSLQGGYSSYEQYF.